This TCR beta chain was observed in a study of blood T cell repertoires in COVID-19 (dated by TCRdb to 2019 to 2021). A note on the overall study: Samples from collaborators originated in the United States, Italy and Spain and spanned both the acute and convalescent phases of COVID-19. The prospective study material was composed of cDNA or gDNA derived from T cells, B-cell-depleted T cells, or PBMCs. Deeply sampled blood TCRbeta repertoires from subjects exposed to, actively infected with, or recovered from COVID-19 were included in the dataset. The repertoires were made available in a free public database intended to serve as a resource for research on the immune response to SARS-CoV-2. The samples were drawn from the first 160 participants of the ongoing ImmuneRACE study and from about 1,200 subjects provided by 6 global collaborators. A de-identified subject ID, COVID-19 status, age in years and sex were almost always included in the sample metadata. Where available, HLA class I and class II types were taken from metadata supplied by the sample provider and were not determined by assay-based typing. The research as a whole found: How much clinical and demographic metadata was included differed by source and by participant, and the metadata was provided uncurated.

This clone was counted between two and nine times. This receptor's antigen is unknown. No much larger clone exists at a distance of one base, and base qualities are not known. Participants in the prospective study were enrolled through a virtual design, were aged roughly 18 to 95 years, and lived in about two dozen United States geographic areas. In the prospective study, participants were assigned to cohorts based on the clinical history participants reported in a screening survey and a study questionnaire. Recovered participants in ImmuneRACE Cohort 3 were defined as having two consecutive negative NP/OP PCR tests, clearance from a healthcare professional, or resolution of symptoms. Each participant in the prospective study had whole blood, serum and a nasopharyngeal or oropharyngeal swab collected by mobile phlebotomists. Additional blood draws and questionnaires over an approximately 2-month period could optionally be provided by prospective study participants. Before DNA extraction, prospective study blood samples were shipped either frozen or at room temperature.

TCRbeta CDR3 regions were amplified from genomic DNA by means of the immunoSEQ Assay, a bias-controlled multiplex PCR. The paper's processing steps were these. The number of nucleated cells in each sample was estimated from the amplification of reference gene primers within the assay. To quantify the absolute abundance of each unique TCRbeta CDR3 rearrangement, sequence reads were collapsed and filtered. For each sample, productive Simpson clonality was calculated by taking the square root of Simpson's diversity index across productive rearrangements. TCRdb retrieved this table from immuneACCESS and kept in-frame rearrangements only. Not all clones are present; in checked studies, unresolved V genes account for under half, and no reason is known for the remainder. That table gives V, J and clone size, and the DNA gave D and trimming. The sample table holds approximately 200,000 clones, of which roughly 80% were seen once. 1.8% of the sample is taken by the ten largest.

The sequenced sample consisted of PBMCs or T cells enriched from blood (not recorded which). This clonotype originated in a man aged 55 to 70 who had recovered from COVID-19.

The nucleotides read TGTGCCAGCAGCGGACGACAGGGGGACTATGGCTACACCTTC. It translates as CASSGRQGDYGYTF. This receptor chain uses TRBV5-6 and TRBJ1-2; 9 nucleotides in the junction match TRBD1. Ends trimmed: V by 4 bases, J by 3 bases; bases unmatched to a gene: 4. Via the germline V gene, CDR1 is SGHDT and CDR2 YYEEEE. The CDR3 spans 14 residues, from the cysteine through the phenylalanine. CDR3 DNA is the only sequence kept; it has 42 bases, read in frame from the first base.